This T cell receptor (beta chain) is from a study (dated by TCRdb to 2015 to 2017). Regarding the complete study: The study set out to test whether tumor-infiltrating Tregs in breast cancer get recruited from blood Tregs or are instead converted in situ from other CD4+ T cell subsets. Study-level results and caveats: In terms of TCR gene usage, tumor memory CD4+ T cells clustered together with blood and lymph node memory CD4+ cells, as well as with lymph node naive CD4+ cells. The greatest overlap of tumor-infiltrating Treg TCR alpha and beta sequences was with tumor naive CD4+ T cells, followed next by blood naive CD4+ T cells. Rather than covering whole repertoires, validation in the larger cohort was restricted to a single TCR beta V-J rearrangement.

About this clonotype: Its target antigen remains unknown. No base quality values were provided; no much bigger clone lies one nucleotide off.

The memory CD4+ T cell population was isolated based on a CD4+CD45RO+CD25- phenotype. Tregs, naive and memory CD4+ T cells from tumor, blood and ipsilateral draining lymph nodes of five breast cancer patients underwent full-length TCR alpha and beta sequencing. Tumor tissue and lymph nodes obtained from ipsilateral axillary dissection were perfused with PBS, minced and then digested with collagenase I and hyaluronidase. Sorted cell populations were confirmed by FACS to exceed 90% purity. Amplification of full-length TCR variable regions was done by 5' RACE PCR using constant-region reverse primers, and this step was followed by semi-nested PCR with Nested Universal Primer A. Using the ReliaPrep RNA Cell Miniprep System, total RNA was extracted, and the SMARTer RACE 5'/3' Kit was then used to reverse transcribe the RNA into 5'RACE-ready cDNA. Multiplex adaptors were used to barcode full-length TCR alpha and beta libraries, and the barcoded libraries were sequenced on an Illumina MiSeq. For the original study's pipeline: For each of nine subset-tissue groups, sequencing data from the five patients were pooled, and the groups were then compared using unsupervised clustering of TCR gene usage. The Morisita-Horn index, with shared sequences weighted by their contribution to each repertoire, was used to calculate repertoire similarity. Through fastp at Q25 and MiXCR, TCRdb rebuilt clones from the public reads, retaining in-frame beta chains. CDR3 protein duplicates are merged, each entry listing the most common genes and DNA. The V and J calls and clone size are TCRdb's, not the authors'. The sample table holds 45,000 to 70,000 distinct CDR3 sequences, of which 25% to 30% were seen once. The biggest ten clones account for approximately 3.2% of the sample.

CDR1 and CDR2 (SGHRS, YFSETQ) derive from the germline V gene. The CDR3 holds 15 amino acids from the cysteine to the phenylalanine. The CDR3 DNA has 45 bases and is translated from base 1. For this chain, trimming is 0 bases at the V end and 3 bases at the J end, and the number of junction bases without a gene match is 5. Sequenced material: tumor-infiltrating memory CD4+ T cells sorted from the breast tumor. What this sample's cell subset or site label stands for: memory CD4+ T cells, CD4+CD45RO+CD25-. The source of this sequence is a female donor with breast cancer. The V gene is TRBV5-1 and the J gene is TRBJ2-7; the central 8 bases match TRBD1. The nucleotide sequence is TGCGCCAGCAGCTTGGCCGGGACAGGCGGCTACGAGCAGTACTTC. It codes for CASSLAGTGGYEQYF.